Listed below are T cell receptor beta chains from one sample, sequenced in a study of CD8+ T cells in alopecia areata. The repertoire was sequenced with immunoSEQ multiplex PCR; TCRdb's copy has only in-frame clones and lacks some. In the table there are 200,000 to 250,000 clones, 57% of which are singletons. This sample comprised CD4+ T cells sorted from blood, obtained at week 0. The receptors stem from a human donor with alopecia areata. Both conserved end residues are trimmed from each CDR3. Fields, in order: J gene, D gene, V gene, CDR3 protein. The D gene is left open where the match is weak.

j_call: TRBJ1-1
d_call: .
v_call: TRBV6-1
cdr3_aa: ATRPGGVWTEAF

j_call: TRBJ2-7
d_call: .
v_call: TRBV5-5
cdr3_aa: ASSLAGQGPPYEQY

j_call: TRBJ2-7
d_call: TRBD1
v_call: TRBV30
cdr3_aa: AWSVQGYEQY

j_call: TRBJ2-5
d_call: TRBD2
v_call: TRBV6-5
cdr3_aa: ASSRVAGGQETQY

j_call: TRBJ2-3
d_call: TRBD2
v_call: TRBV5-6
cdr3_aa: ASSFFTSGGVSTDTQY

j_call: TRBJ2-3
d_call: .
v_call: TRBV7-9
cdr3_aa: ASSLGLGGDTQY

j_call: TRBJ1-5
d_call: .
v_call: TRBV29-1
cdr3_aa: SVGGGPQH

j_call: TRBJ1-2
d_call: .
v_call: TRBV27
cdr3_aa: ASSLQGDHGYT

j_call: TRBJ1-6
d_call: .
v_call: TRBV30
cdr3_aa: AWSLRISPLH

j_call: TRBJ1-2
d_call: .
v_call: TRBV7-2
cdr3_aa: ASSLAVTPYGYT

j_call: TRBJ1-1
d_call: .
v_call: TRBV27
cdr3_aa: ASRDSYYTEAF

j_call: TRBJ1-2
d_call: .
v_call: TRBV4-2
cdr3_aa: ASSQAVPQLSQGYT

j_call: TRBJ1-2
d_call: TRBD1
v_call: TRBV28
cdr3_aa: ASTFHTGGTTGYT

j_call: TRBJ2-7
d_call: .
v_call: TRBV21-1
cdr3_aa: ASLRPGGAYEQY

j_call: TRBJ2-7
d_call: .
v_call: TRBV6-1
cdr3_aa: ASSERSPYEQY

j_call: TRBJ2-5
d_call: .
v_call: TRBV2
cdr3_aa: ASTGTVQETQY

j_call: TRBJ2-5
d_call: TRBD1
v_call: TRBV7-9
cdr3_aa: ASSSLTGRETQY

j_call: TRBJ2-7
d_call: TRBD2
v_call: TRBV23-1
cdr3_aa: ASSHVSGSDPYEQY

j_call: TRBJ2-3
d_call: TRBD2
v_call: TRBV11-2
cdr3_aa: ASSGGVLTDTQY

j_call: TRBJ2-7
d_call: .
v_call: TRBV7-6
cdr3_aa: ASSLARDTTFYEQY

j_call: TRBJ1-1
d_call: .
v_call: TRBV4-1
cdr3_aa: ASRSGNTEAF

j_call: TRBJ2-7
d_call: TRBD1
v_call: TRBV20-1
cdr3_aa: SADRGDGQY

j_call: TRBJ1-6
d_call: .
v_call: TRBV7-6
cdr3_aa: ASSLEDGNSPLH

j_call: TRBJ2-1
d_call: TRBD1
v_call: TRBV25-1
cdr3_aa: ATSGTGGKSEQF

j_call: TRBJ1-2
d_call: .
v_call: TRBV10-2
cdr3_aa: ASSELQGYGYT

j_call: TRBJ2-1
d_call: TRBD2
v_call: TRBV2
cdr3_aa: ASRKAGEEF

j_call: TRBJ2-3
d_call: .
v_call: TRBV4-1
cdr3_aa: ASSQLPMGVQDTDTQY

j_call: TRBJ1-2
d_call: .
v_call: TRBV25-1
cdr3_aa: ASRGSDYGYT

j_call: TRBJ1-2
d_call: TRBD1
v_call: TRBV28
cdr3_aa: ASISGDRWDYGYT

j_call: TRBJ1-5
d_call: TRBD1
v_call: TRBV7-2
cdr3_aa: ASSLTGGGNQPQH

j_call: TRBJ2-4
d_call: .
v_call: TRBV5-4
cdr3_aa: ASSPGGLAKNIQY

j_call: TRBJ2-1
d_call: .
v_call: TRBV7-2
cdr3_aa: ASSLAFRSDEQF

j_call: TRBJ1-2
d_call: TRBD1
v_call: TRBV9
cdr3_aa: ASSDSGTGLNRVS

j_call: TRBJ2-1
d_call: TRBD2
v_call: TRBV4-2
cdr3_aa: ASSQDRMRAAGDEQF

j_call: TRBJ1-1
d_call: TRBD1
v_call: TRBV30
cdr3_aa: AWRRQGARTTEAF

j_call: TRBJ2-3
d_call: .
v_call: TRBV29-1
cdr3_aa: SVTLWRDTQY

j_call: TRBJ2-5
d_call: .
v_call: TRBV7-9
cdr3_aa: ASHRAGETQY

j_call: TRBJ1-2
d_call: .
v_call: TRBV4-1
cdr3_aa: ASAQTGISGYT

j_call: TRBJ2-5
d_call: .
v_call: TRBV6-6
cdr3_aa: ASSSQRGRRETQY

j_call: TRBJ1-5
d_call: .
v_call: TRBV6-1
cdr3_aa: ASSVGSGGYQPQH

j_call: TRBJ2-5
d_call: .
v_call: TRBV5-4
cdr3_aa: ASSWKTGTFKETQY

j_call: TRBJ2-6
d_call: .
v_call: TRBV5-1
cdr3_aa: ASSQGPASGANVLT

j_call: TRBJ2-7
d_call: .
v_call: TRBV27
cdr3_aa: ASRIRGTYEQY

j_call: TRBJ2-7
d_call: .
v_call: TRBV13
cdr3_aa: ASSSSQGYYEQY

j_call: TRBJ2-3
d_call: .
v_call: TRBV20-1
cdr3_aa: SGRRENTQY

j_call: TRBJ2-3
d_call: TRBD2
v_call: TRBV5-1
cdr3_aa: ASSLGLAGGSGGTDTQY

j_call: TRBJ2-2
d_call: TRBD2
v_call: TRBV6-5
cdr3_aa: ASSFTSGRASGELF

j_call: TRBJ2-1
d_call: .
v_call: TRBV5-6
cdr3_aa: ASSLWQALPYNEQF